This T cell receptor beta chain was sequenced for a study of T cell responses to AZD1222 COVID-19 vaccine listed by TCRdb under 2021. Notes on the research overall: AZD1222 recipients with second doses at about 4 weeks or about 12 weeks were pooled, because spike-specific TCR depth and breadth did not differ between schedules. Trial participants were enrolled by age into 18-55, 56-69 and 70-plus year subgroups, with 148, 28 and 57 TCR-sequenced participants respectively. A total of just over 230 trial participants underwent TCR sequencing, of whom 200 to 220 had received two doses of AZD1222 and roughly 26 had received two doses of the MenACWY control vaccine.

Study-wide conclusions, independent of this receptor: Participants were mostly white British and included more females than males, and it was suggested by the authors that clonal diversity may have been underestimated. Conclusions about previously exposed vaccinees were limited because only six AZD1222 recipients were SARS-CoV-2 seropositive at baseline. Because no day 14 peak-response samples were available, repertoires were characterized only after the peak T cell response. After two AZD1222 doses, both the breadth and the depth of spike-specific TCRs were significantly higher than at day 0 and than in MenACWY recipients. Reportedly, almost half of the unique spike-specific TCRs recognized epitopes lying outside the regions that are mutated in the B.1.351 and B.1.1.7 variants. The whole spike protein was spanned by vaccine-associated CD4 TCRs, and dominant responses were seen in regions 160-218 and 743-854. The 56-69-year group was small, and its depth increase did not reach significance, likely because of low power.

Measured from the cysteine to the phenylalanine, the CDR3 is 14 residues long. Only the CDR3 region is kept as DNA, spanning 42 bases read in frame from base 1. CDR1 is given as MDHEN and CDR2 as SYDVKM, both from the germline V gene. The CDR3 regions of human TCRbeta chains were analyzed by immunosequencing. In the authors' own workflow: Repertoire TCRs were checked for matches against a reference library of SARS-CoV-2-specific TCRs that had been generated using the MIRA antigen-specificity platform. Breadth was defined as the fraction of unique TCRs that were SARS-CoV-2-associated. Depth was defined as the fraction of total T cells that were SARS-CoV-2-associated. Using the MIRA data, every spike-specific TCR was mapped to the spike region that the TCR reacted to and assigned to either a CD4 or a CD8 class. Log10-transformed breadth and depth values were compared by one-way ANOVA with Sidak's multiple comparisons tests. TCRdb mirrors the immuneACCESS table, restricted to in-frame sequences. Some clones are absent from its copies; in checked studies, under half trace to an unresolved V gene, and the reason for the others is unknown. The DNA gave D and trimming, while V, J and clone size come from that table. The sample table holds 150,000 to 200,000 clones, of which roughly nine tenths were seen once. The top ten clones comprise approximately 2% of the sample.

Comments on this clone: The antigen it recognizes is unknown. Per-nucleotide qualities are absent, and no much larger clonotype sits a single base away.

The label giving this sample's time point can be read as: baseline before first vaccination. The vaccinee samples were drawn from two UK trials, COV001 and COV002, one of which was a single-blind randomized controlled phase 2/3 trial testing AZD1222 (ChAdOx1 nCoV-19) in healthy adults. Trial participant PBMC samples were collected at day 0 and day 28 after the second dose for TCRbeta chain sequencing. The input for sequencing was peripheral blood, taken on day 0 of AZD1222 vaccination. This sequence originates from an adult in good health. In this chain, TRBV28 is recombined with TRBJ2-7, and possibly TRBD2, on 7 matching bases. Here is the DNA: TGTGCTACCTCCGGGGGGCTCTCTTCCTACGAGCAGTACTTC. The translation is CATSGGLSSYEQYF.